This note documents a single T cell receptor (beta chain) sequence. Its antigen remains undetermined. No much larger clonotype is one base removed from it; base qualities were not supplied. V gives up 1 base and J gives up 4 bases, and the segment between their germline ends measures 17 bases. The germline V gene gives CDR1 as SGHTA and CDR2 as FQGNSA. From the cysteine up to the phenylalanine, the CDR3 has a length of 18 residues. Left in the record is the CDR3 DNA by itself, 54 bases read in frame from the first base. This sample stems from a study of control samples from healthy donors and cancer patients (dated by TCRdb to 2020 to 2022). Library construction relied on the immunoSEQ multiplex PCR assay. TCRdb's version of the immuneACCESS table is confined to in-frame rearrangements and falls short of the full clone set. An unresolved V gene accounts for under half of the shortfall where checked; the remainder is of unknown origin. The table for this sample lists around 170,000 clones; just over 85% of them were counted only once. The ten largest clones represent approximately 4.9% of the sample.

This sequence uses TRBV7-2 and TRBJ2-6; the D gene is possibly TRBD2, with 5 bases matching. The sequenced material came from blood. This receptor was identified in a woman under 40 in good health. The nucleotides are TGTGCCAGCAGCTTAGGCGGAGGTTCGGTTGCAGGGGCCAACGTCCTGACTTTC. This translates into CASSLGGGSVAGANVLTF.